A single TCR beta chain is shown here with its context. This entry is derived from a study of control samples from healthy donors and cancer patients. Libraries were prepared by immunoSEQ multiplex PCR; TCRdb keeps only in-frame clonotypes and omits some of them. The repertoire has fewer than 250,000 clones, 91% of them found once; the top ten carry 1.5% to 2%. Material for sequencing was blood. This TCR was sampled from a young man in good health.

CDR3 DNA sequence: TGTGCCAGCAGTTACAGGACAGGGGACAATCAGCCCCAGCATTTT. It is translated as CASSYRTGDNQPQHF. The chain is built from TRBV6-6 and TRBJ1-5, with 9 bases matching TRBD1. This CDR3 comprises 15 residues. Germline CDR1 and CDR2: MNHNY and SVGAGI (reference sequence). V dropped 2 bases and J dropped 3; count of bases not matched to a gene: 2.